Listed below are T cell receptor beta chains from one sample, sequenced in a study of T cells in Graves' hyperthyroidism and ophthalmopathy. MiXCR, applied by TCRdb to the multiplex PCR reads, yields one record per CDR3 protein. This sample has 220,000 or so distinct CDR3 sequences, with around 17% found just once. Sequencing was carried out using blood. Receptor source: a woman under 30 with Graves' ophthalmopathy. The CDR3 runs from the conserved cysteine through the conserved F or W. Each record gives: J gene, D gene, V gene, clone size, CDR3 protein. D genes are given only for firm matches. Size is omitted from some rows. Given values are once, few, many or a class for expanded clones.

TRBJ1-4 | NA | TRBV20-1 | many | CSAPPGHIYTATNEKLFF
TRBJ1-1 | NA | TRBV3-1 | many | CASSPTGPNTEAFF
TRBJ2-7 | TRBD2 | TRBV3-1 | many | CASRGSGRSEQYF
TRBJ2-2 | NA | TRBV19 | NA | CASSIEGRGTGELFF
TRBJ2-2 | TRBD2 | TRBV12-3/TRBV12-4 | many | CASSLRRREWNTGELFF
TRBJ1-1 | NA | TRBV4-2 | many | CASSQDIAGARGLNTEAFF
TRBJ2-6 | TRBD1 | TRBV7-9 | many | CASSLARGQGVSGANVLTF
TRBJ2-1 | NA | TRBV28 | NA | CASIGGGVRNEQFF
TRBJ1-4 | NA | TRBV28 | many | CASSPRVGTNEKLFF
TRBJ2-7 | TRBD2 | TRBV20-1 | many | CSASRGSVSTYEQYF
TRBJ1-2 | NA | TRBV5-8 | many | CASSEGLGVRGYTF
TRBJ2-4 | NA | TRBV3-1 | many | CASSQDEAKNIQYF
TRBJ1-2 | TRBD1 | TRBV9 | NA | CASSASRDRDYYGYTF
TRBJ2-6 | NA | TRBV19 | NA | CASNPRRSGANVLTF
TRBJ2-5 | TRBD2 | TRBV3-1 | many | CASSPGGDQETQYF
TRBJ2-7 | NA | TRBV5-6 | many | CASSLINGVSYEQYF
TRBJ2-1 | NA | TRBV15 | NA | CATSRGSGINEQFF
TRBJ1-1 | NA | TRBV5-1 | many | CASSLAMDTEAFF
TRBJ2-2 | NA | TRBV11-3 | many | CASSAPGRSTGELFF
TRBJ2-7 | TRBD1 | TRBV3-1 | many | CASSPGQYYEQYF
TRBJ1-4 | NA | TRBV4-1 | NA | CASSLLPSVGTKYEKLFF
TRBJ1-5 | NA | TRBV27 | NA | CASAEGQGNQPQHF
TRBJ2-1 | TRBD2 | TRBV5-6 | many | CASSPGGSYNEQFF
TRBJ2-3 | NA | TRBV11-1 | many | CASSYRDTGWGTQYF
TRBJ1-2 | NA | TRBV2 | many | CASSGAGVSGYTF
TRBJ1-3 | NA | TRBV27 | many | CASSGTGGRGNTIYF
TRBJ2-5 | NA | TRBV2 | NA | CASSEAAGLGGETQYF
TRBJ1-4 | TRBD1 | TRBV6-1 | many | CASRYRGSGNEKLFF
TRBJ2-3 | TRBD1 | TRBV13 | many | CASTQGEKDTQYF
TRBJ2-5 | NA | TRBV6-1 | many | CASRLRSGETQYF
TRBJ1-3 | NA | TRBV19 | NA | CASSDLGGNTIYF
TRBJ2-1 | TRBD2 | TRBV6-2/TRBV6-3 | many | CASSYSGSTSGAYNEQFF
TRBJ1-1 | NA | TRBV7-3 | many | CASSLGMGTEAFF
TRBJ2-1 | TRBD2 | TRBV6-1 | many | CASSPGLAPSGTEQFF
TRBJ2-5 | NA | TRBV27 | many | CASRVSLNLQETQYF
TRBJ2-1 | TRBD2 | TRBV2 | few | CASNSGTSGRYEQFF
TRBJ1-3 | NA | TRBV2 | few | CASSEPGSSGNAIYF
TRBJ2-7 | TRBD1 | TRBV2 | many | CASSDTGGSEQYF
TRBJ2-3 | NA | TRBV20-1 | many | CSAMDSTDTQYF
TRBJ2-3 | TRBD2 | TRBV24-1 | few | CATSDSLAGGKDTQYF
TRBJ1-1 | NA | TRBV29-1 | many | CSVEDRVSEAFF
TRBJ1-5 | NA | TRBV19 | NA | CASLGRIDQPQHF
TRBJ2-7 | TRBD2 | TRBV29-1 | NA | CSVCLIGTSVQYF
TRBJ1-5 | NA | TRBV6-1 | many | CASAPGNQPQHF
TRBJ2-7 | TRBD1 | TRBV6-2/TRBV6-3 | few | CASSDPGQGPFSAYEQYF
TRBJ1-5 | NA | TRBV3-1 | many | CASSPGGGGNQPQHF
TRBJ1-1 | NA | TRBV28 | many | CASSSWRGEAFF
TRBJ1-2 | NA | TRBV11-3 | many | CASSLDTRLYTF
TRBJ2-7 | TRBD2 | TRBV27 | many | CASSLAASGSFEQYF
TRBJ1-1 | TRBD1 | TRBV12-3/TRBV12-4 | few | CASSFNPDSGTGEMNTEAFF
TRBJ2-1 | TRBD1 | TRBV5-1 | many | CASSLGTGGVIAREQFF
TRBJ2-7 | NA | TRBV19 | few | CASSMGPHSEQYF
TRBJ1-5 | NA | TRBV27 | NA | CASTDRQVCNQPQHF
TRBJ1-2 | TRBD1 | TRBV20-1 | NA | CSARTGLWNYGYTF
TRBJ2-1 | NA | TRBV5-1 | many | CASSLGQDLYNEQFF